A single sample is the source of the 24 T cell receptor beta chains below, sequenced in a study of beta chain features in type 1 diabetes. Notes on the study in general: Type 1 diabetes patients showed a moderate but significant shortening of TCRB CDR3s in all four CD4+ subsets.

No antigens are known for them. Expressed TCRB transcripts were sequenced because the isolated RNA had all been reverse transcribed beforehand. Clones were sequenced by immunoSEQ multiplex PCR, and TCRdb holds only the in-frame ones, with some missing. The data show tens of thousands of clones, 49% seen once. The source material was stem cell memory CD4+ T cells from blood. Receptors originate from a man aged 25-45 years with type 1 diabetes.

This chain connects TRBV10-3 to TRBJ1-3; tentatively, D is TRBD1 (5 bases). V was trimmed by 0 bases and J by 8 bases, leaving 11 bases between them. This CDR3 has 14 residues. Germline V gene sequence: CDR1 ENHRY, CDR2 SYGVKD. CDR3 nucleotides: TGTGCCATCAGTGAGTCGGGGGGAGCGGACACCATATATTTT. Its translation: CAISESGGADTIYF.

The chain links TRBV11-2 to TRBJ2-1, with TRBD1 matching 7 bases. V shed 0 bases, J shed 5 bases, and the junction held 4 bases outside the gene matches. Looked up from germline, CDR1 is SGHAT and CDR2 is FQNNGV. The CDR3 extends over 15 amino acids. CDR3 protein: CASSLEQGWNNEQFF. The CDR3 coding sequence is TGTGCCAGCAGCTTAGAACAGGGGTGGAACAATGAGCAGTTCTTC.

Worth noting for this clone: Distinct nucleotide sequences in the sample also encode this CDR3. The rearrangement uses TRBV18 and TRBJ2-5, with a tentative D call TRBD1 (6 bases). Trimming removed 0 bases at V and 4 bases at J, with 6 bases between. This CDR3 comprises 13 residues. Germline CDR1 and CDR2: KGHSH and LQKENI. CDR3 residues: CASSPPGGETQYF. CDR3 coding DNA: TGTGCCAGCTCACCACCAGGGGGAGAGACCCAGTACTTC.

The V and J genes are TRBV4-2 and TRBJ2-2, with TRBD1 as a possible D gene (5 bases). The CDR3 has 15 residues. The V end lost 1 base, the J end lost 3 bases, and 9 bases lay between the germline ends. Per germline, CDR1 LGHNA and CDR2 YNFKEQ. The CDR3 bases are TGTGCCAGCAGCCAAGCTAGGGGTGACACCGGGGAGCTGTTTTTT. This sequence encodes CASSQARGDTGELFF.

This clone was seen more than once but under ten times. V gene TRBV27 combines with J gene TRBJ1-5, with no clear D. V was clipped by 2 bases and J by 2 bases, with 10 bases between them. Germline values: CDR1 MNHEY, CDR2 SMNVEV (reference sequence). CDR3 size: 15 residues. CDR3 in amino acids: CASSLGSQRNQPQHF. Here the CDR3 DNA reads TGTGCCAGCAGTTTAGGTAGCCAGCGCAATCAGCCCCAGCATTTT.

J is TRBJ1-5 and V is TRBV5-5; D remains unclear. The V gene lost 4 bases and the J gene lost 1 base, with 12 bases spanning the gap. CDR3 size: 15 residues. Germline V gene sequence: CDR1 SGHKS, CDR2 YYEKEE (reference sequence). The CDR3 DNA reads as TGTGCCAGCAGCCCCCGGGTCCTGAGCAATCAGCCCCAGCATTTT. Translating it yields CASSPRVLSNQPQHF.

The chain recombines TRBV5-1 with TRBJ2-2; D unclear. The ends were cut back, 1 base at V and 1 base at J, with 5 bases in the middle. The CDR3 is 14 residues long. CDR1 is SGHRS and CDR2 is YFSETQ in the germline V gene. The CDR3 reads CASSLTVNTGELFF. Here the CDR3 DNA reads TGCGCCAGCAGCTTGACAGTGAACACCGGGGAGCTGTTTTTT.

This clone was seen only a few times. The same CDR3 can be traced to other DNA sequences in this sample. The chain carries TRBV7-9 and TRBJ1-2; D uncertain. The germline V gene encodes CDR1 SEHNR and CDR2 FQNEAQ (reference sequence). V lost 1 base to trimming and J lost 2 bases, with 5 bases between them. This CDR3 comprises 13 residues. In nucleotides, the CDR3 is TGTGCCAGCAGCTTAGGGCAAAACTATGGCTACACCTTC. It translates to CASSLGQNYGYTF.

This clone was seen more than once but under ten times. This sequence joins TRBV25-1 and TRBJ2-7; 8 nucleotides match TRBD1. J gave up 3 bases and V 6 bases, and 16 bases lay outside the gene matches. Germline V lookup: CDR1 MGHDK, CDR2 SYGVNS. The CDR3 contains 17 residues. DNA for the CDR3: TGTGCCAGCAGCCCCTCCGCAGGGGGCATAGTAAGCTACGAGCAGTACTTC. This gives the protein CASSPSAGGIVSYEQYF.

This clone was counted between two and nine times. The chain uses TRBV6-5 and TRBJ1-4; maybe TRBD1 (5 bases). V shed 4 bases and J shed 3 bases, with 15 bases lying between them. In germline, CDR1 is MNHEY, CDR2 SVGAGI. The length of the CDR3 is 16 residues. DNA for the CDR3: TGTGCCAGCAGTTCCTTGGACGGGGGGTCTAATGAAAAACTGTTTTTT. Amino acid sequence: CASSSLDGGSNEKLFF.

CDR3 bases: TGCGCCAGCAGCCCCAACCCGGGGGGCGGGGGTGGCACTGAAGCTTTCTTT. Translation: CASSPNPGGGGGTEAFF. This chain links TRBV5-1 with TRBJ1-1; a weak D match, TRBD1 (6 bases). In germline, CDR1 is SGHRS, CDR2 YFSETQ. The germline V and J ends were trimmed by 4 bases and 4 bases, with 23 bases remaining between them. The CDR3 runs 17 residues.

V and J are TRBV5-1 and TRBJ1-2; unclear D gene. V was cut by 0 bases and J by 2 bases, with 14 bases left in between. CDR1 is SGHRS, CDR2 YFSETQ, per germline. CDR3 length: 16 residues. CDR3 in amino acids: CASSLGGGGPNYGYTF. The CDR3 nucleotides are TGCGCCAGCAGCTTGGGCGGTGGAGGTCCCAACTATGGCTACACCTTC.

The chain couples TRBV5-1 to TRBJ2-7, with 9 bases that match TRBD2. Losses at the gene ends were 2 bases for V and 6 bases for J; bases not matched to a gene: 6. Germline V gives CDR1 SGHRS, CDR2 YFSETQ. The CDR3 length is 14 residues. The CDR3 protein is CASSLLGLAREQYF. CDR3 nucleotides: TGCGCCAGCAGCTTACTGGGACTAGCCCGCGAGCAGTACTTC. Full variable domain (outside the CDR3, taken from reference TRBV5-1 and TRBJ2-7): KAGVTQTPRYLIKTRGQQVTLSCSPISGHRSVSWYQQTPGQGLQFLFEYFSETQRNKGNFPGRFSGRQFSNSRSEMNVSTLELGDSALYLCASSLLGLAREQYFGPGTRLTVT.

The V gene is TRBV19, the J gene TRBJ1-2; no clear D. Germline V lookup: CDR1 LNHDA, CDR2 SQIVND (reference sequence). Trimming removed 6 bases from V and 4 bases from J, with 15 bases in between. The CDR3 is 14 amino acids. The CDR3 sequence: CASSLGGSTYGYTF. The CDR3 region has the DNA TGTGCCAGTAGCCTCGGAGGGTCCACCTATGGCTACACCTTC. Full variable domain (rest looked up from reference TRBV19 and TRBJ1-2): DGGITQSPKYLFRKEGQNVTLSCEQNLNHDAMYWYRQDPGQGLRLIYYSQIVNDFQKGDIAEGYSVSREKKESFPLTVTSAQKNPTAFYLCASSLGGSTYGYTFGSGTRLTVV.

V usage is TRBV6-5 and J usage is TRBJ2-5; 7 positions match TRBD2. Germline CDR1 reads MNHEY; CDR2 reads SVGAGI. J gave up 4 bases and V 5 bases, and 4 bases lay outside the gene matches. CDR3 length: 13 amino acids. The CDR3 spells CASSAGGVETQYF. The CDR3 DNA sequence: TGTGCCAGCAGTGCTGGGGGGGTAGAGACCCAGTACTTC.

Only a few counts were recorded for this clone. The CDR3 sequence is CASSLIAATQETQYF. The CDR3 DNA follows: TGCGCCAGCAGCTTGATAGCTGCTACCCAAGAGACCCAGTACTTC. The chain uses TRBV5-1 and TRBJ2-5; no clear D gene. Trimming shortened V by 1 base and J by 1 base, and 11 bases separated the two germline ends. The CDR3 consists of 15 residues. Germline CDR1 is SGHRS and CDR2 is YFSETQ.

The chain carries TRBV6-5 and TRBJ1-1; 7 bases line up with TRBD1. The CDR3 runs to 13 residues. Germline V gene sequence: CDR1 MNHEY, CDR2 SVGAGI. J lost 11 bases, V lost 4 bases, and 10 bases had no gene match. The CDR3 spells CASSSPGTAEAFF. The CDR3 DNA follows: TGTGCCAGCAGTTCTCCGGGGACAGCCGAGGCTTTCTTT.

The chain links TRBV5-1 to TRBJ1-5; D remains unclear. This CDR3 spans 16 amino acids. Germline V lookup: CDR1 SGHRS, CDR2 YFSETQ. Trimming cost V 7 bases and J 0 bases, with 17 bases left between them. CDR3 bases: TGCGCCAGCTCCCGAAGGAGGACGGATAGCAATCAGCCCCAGCATTTT. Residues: CASSRRRTDSNQPQHF.

In nucleotides, the CDR3 is TGTGCCAGCAGTTACGCAGGGACAGGGGATTTAGGAGAGCAGTACTTC. This sequence encodes CASSYAGTGDLGEQYF. The genes are TRBV6-5 and TRBJ2-7; the match to TRBD1 covers 10 bases. The CDR3 sequence is 16 residues long. Losses at the gene ends were 2 bases for V and 7 bases for J; bases not matched to a gene: 11. Per germline, CDR1 MNHEY and CDR2 SVGAGI.

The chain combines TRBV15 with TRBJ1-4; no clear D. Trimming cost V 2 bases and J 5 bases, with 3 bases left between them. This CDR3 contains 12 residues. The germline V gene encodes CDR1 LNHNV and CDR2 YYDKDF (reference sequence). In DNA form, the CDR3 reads TGTGCCACCAGCAGATCGAATGAAAAACTGTTTTTT. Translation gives CATSRSNEKLFF.

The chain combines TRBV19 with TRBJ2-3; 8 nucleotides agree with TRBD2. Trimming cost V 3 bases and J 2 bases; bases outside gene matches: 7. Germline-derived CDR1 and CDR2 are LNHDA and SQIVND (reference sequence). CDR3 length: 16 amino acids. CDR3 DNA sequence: TGTGCCAGTAGTATGCCCGGGGGGGGCGACACAGATACGCAGTATTTT. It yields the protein CASSMPGGGDTDTQYF.

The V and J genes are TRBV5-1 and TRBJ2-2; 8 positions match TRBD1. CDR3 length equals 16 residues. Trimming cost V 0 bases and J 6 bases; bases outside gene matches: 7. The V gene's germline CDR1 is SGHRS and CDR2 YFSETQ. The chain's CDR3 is CASSLVGQGRAGELFF. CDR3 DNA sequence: TGCGCCAGCAGCTTGGTTGGACAGGGCCGGGCCGGGGAGCTGTTTTTT. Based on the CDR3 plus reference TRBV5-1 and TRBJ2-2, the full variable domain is KAGVTQTPRYLIKTRGQQVTLSCSPISGHRSVSWYQQTPGQGLQFLFEYFSETQRNKGNFPGRFSGRQFSNSRSEMNVSTLELGDSALYLCASSLVGQGRAGELFFGEGSRLTVL.

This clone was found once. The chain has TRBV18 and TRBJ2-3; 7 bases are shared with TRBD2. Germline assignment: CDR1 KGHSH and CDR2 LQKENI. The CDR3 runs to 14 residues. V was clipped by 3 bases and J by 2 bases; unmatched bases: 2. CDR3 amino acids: CASSPGTTTDTQYF. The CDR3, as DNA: TGTGCCAGCTCACCTGGGACTACCACAGATACGCAGTATTTT.

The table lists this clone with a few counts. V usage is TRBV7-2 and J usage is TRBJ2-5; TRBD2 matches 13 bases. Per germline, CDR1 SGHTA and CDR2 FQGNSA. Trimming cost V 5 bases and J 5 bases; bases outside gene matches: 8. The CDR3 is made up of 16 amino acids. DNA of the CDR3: TGTGCCAGCAGCGGCGGGACTAGCGGGATTTGGGAGACCCAGTACTTC. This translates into CASSGGTSGIWETQYF.